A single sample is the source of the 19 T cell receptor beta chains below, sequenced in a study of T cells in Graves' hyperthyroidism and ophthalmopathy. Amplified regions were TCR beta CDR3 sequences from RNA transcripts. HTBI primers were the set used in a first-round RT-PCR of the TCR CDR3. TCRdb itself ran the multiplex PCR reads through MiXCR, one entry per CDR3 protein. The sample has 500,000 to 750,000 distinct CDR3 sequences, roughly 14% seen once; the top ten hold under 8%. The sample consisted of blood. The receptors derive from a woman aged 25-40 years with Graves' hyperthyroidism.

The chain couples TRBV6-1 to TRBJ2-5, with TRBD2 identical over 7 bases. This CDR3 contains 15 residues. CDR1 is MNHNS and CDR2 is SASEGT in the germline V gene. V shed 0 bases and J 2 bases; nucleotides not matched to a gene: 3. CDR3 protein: CASSEARGVQETQYF. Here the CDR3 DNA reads TGTGCCAGCAGTGAAGCACGGGGGGTACAAGAGACCCAGTACTTC.

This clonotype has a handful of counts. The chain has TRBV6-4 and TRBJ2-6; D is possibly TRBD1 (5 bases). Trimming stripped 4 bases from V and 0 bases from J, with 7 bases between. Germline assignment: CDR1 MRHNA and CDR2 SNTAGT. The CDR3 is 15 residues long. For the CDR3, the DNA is TGTGCCAGCAGTGCGGACAACTCTGGGGCCAACGTCCTGACTTTC. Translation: CASSADNSGANVLTF.

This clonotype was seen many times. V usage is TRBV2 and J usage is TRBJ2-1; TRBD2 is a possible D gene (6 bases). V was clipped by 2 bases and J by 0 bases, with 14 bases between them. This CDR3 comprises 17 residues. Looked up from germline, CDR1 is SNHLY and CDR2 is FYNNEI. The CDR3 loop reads CASSESVGRLSYNEQFF. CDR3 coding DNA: TGTGCCAGCAGTGAAAGCGTCGGGAGACTCTCCTACAATGAGCAGTTCTTC.

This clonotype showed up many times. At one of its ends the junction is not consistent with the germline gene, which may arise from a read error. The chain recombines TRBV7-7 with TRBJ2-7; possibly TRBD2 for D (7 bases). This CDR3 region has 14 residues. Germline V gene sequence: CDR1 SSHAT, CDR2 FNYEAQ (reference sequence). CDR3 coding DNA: TGTGCTAGCAGCTTAGGGAGGGGGGACTACGAGCAGTACTTC. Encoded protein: CASSLGRGDYEQYF.

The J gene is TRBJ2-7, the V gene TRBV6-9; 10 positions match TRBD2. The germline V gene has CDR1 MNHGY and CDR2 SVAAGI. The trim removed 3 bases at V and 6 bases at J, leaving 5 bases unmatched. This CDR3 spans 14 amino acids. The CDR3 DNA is TGTGCCAGCAGTTACCTAGCGGGAGATTCCGAGCAGTACTTC. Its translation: CASSYLAGDSEQYF.

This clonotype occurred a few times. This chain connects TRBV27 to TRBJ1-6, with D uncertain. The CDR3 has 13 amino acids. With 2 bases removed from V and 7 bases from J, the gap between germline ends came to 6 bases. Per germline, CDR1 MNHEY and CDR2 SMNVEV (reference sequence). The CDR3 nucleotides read TGTGCCAGCAGTTTAGCGTCCAATTCACCCCTCCACTTT. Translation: CASSLASNSPLHF.

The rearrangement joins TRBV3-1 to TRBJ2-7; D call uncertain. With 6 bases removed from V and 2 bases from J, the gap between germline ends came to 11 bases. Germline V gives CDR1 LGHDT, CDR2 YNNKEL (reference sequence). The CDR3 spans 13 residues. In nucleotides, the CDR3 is TGTGCCAGCAGAGCTACGTCCCCCTACGAGCAGTACTTC. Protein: CASRATSPYEQYF.

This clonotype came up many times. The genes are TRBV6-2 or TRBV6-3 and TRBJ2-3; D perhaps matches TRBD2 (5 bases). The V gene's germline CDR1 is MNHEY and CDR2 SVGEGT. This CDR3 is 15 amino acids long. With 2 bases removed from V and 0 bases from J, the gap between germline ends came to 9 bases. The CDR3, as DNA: TGTGCCAGCAGTTACATGAGGGCCAGCACAGATACGCAGTATTTT. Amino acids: CASSYMRASTDTQYF.

CDR3 coding DNA: TGTGCCAGCAGCATCCAGTCCGGGACAGGGGGCACTGAAGCTTTCTTT. This gives the protein CASSIQSGTGGTEAFF. V usage is TRBV11-2 and J usage is TRBJ1-1; 11 positions agree with TRBD1. J lost 4 bases, V lost 5 bases, and 9 bases had no gene match. From germline, CDR1 is SGHAT and CDR2 FQNNGV. CDR3 length equals 16 residues. Full variable domain (missing parts from reference TRBV11-2 and TRBJ1-1): EAGVAQSPRYKIIEKRQSVAFWCNPISGHATLYWYQQILGQGPKLLIQFQNNGVVDDSQLPKDRFSAERLKGVDSTLKIQPAKLEDSAVYLCASSIQSGTGGTEAFFGQGTRLTVV.

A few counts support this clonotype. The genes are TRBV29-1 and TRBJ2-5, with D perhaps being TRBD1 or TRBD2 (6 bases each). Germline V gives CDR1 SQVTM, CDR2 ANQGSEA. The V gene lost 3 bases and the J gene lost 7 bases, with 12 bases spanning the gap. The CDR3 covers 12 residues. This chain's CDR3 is CSVEVGGRTQYF. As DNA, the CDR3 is TGCAGCGTTGAGGTCGGGGGCAGGACCCAGTACTTC. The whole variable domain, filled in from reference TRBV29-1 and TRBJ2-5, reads SAVISQKPSRDICQRGTSLTIQCQVDSQVTMMFWYRQQPGQSLTLIATANQGSEATYESGFVIDKFPISRPNLTFSTLTVSNMSPEDSSIYLCSVEVGGRTQYFGPGTRLLVL.

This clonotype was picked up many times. The CDR3 loop reads CASSWSQRREAFF. As DNA, the CDR3 is TGTGCCAGCAGTTGGTCTCAGAGGCGAGAAGCTTTCTTT. The chain joins TRBV6-1 to TRBJ1-1, with no clear D. The CDR3 spans 13 residues. The ends were cut back, 5 bases at V and 8 bases at J, with 15 bases in the middle. CDR1 is MNHNS and CDR2 is SASEGT in the germline V gene.

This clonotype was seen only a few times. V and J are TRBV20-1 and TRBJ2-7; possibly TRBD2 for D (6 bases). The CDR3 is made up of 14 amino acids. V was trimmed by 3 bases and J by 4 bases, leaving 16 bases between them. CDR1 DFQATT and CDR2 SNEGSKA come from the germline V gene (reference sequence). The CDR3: CSASGGIVGYEQYF. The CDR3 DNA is TGCAGTGCTAGTGGCGGGATAGTCGGATACGAGCAGTACTTC.

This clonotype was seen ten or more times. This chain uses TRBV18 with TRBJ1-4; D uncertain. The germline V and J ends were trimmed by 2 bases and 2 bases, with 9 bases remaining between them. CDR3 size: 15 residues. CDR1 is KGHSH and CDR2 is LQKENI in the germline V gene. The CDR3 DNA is TGTGCCAGCTCACCAGTAACCGCTACTAATGAAAAACTGTTTTTT. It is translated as CASSPVTATNEKLFF.

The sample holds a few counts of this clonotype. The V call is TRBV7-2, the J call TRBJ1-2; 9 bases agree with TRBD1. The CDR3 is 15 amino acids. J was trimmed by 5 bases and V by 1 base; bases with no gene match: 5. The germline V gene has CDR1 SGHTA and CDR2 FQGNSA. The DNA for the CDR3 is TGTGCCAGCAGCTTAGGGGGACAGGGTAGTTATGGCTACACCTTC. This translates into CASSLGGQGSYGYTF.

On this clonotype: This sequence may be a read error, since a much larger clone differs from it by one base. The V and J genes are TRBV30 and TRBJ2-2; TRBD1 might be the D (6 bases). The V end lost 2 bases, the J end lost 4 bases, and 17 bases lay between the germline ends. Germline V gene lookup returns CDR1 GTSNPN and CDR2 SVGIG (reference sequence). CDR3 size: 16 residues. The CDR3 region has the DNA TGTGCCTGGAGTAAACCGACAGGTTCGAGCACCGGGGAGCTGTTTTTT. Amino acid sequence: CAWSKPTGSSTGELFF.

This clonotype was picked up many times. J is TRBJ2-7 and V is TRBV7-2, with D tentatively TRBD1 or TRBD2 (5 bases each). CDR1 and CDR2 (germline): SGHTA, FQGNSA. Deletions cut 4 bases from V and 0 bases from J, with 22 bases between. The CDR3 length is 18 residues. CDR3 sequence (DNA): TGTGCCAGCAGCTCGCCAAGACCCGGGACCCCAAGCTCCTACGAGCAGTACTTC. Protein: CASSSPRPGTPSSYEQYF.

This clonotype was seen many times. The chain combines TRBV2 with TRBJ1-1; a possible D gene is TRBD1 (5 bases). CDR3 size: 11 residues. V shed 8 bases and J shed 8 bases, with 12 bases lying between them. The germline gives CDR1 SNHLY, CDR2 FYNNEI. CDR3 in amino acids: CASPGAAEAFF. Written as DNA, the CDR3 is TGTGCCAGCCCCGGGGCGGCCGAAGCTTTCTTT.

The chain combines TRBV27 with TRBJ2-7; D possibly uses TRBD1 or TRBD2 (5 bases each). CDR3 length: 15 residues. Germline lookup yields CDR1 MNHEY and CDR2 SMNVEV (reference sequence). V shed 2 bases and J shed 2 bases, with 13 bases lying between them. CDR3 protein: CASSLVGVGAYEQYF. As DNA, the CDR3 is TGTGCCAGCAGTTTAGTGGGGGTTGGAGCCTACGAGCAGTACTTC.

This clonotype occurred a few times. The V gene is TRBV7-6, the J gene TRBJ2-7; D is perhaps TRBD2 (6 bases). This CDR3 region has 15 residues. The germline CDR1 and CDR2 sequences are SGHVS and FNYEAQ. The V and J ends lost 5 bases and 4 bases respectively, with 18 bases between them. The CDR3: CASSPFAGPFYEQYF. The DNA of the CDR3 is TGTGCCAGCAGCCCTTTTGCGGGGCCCTTTTACGAGCAGTACTTC.